Listed below are T cell receptor beta chains from one sample, sequenced in a study of cytomegalovirus exposure and HLA in healthy donors. Libraries were prepared by immunoSEQ multiplex PCR; TCRdb keeps only in-frame clonotypes and omits some of them. The table includes 250,000 or so clones, roughly 84% detected once. The sample comprised PBMCs. The receptors derive from a man in his late teens or twenties in good health and CMV-seropositive. Each CDR3 is given without its conserved first and last residue. Each record gives: V gene, J gene, clone size, CDR3 protein. Expanded clones get a size class; other rows say once, few or many, or leave the size out.

TRBV5-6	TRBJ2-3	NA	ASRPLAGGNTDTQY
TRBV2	TRBJ2-1	NA	ASSPNLDSVRF
TRBV7-2	TRBJ2-7	NA	ASSLYPGRAAYEQY
TRBV4-1	TRBJ1-1	NA	ASSQGDRLNTEAF
TRBV2	TRBJ2-3	once	ASSRSTDTQY
TRBV15	TRBJ2-1	NA	ATSTSGGGYNEQF
TRBV5-1	TRBJ1-2	NA	ASSGTDYGYT
TRBV5-1	TRBJ2-7	NA	ASSLLPGTQNYEQY
TRBV11-2	TRBJ1-4	NA	ASSLEAGPSEKLF
TRBV5-1	TRBJ2-1	NA	ASSRTSSSYNEQF
TRBV7-6	TRBJ2-2	NA	ASRQGALSGELF
TRBV6-5	TRBJ2-1	once	ASSYSADNEQF
TRBV7-9	TRBJ1-2	NA	ASSLQSQGYT
TRBV6-5	TRBJ2-3	NA	ASSYSTPGGVDTQY
TRBV2	TRBJ2-5	NA	ASRGRSRQRTQY
TRBV25-1	TRBJ2-1	NA	ASRLAGGSYNEQF
TRBV5-1	TRBJ1-1	NA	ASRRQGEDTEAF
TRBV11-2	TRBJ1-2	NA	ASSSPTGAGGYT
TRBV4-1	TRBJ2-5	once	ASSRGQSPGGETQY
TRBV6-6	TRBJ2-7	few	ASRQGAGEQY
TRBV6-5	TRBJ2-4	NA	ASSGNRGRGNIQY
TRBV19	TRBJ2-1	NA	ASSGGRTGANEQF
TRBV5-1	TRBJ2-7	NA	ASSLIQGSGEQY
TRBV27	TRBJ2-6	NA	ASSTKSWTGQT
TRBV2	TRBJ2-1	NA	ARGRGSYNEQF
TRBV28	TRBJ1-1	NA	ASESTGQMNTEAF
TRBV7-9	TRBJ2-2	NA	ASSLGVGANGELF
TRBV11-2	TRBJ1-4	once	ASSLVAGVATNEKLF
TRBV2	TRBJ2-4	NA	ASWRNPRTGAYGLAKNIQY
TRBV27	TRBJ2-7	NA	ASSRRVSSYEQY
TRBV5-1	TRBJ2-3	NA	ASKTSATTDTQY
TRBV18	TRBJ2-3	NA	ASSTNRQETDTQY
TRBV11-1	TRBJ2-7	NA	ASSLEAGSLEQY
TRBV6-6	TRBJ2-1	NA	ASTWTKNEQF
TRBV11-2	TRBJ1-2	NA	ASSGGGLYGYT
TRBV2	TRBJ1-4	NA	ASIQPGQGDRKLF
TRBV6-5	TRBJ2-7	NA	ASRGTKYEQY
TRBV5-1	TRBJ1-5	NA	ASSASGGRNQPQH
TRBV6-6	TRBJ2-7	NA	ASRKGQGMGEQY
TRBV19	TRBJ2-7	NA	ASSISAGGYHEQY
TRBV5-4	TRBJ1-2	NA	ASSLRGVHGYT
TRBV6-1	TRBJ2-7	NA	ASSRDRMTYEQY
TRBV27	TRBJ2-7	few	ATSYRAGEQY
TRBV4-1	TRBJ2-1	NA	ASSQDGLADDEQF
TRBV30	TRBJ1-1	NA	AWSVLGNTEAF
TRBV6-5	TRBJ1-2	NA	ASSQGQGASGYT
TRBV7-9	TRBJ2-6	NA	ASSPTLSGANVLT